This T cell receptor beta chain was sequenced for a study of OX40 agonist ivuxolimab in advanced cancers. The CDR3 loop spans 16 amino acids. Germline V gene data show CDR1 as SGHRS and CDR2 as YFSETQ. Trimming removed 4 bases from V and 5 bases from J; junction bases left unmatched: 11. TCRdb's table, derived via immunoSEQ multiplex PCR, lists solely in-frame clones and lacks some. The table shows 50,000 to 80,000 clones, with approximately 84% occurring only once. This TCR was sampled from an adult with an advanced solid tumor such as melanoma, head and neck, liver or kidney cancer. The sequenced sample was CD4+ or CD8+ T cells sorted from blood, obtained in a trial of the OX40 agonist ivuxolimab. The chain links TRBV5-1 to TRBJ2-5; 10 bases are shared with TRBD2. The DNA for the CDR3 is TGCGCCAGCAGCCTGGGGATAGCGGGAGGAGGGGAGACCCAGTACTTC. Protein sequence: CASSLGIAGGGETQYF.